This T cell receptor (beta chain) was observed in a study of cytomegalovirus exposure and HLA in healthy donors. This CDR3 is built from 11 residues. Trimming took off 7 bases at V and 13 bases at J, with 14 bases between the two ends. Germline CDR1 reads SEHNR; CDR2 reads FQNEAQ (reference sequence). With 60 Vbeta and 13 Jbeta primers, the PCR was carried out. Using immunoSEQ multiplex PCR, the repertoire was profiled, and TCRdb retains in-frame clones only, with some absent. The table records roughly 100,000 clones, about 69% of them present only once. This clonotype originated in a human donor in good health. The V gene is TRBV7-9, the J gene TRBJ2-1; D is perhaps TRBD2 (5 bases). Sequenced: PBMCs. The CDR3 region has the DNA TGTGCCAGCACCAACGAGGGTCCACAGTTCTTC. It specifies CASTNEGPQFF.